This T cell receptor beta chain stems from a study of blood T cell repertoires in COVID-19. In the study overall: Specimens from acute and convalescent COVID-19 originated in the United States, Italy and Spain.

The CDR3 totals 17 residues. V dropped 0 bases and J dropped 7; count of bases not matched to a gene: 8. In germline, CDR1 is MGHDK, CDR2 SYGVNS. Repertoires were generated with immunoSEQ multiplex PCR, while TCRdb's copy carries only in-frame clones and drops some. The table includes tens of thousands of clones, around 84% detected once. This clonotype was obtained from a man aged 65-85 years with acute or convalescent COVID-19. Sequenced material: peripheral blood. V is TRBV25-1 and J is TRBJ1-6; 8 nucleotides line up with TRBD1. The CDR3 DNA reads TGTGCCAGCAGTGAATACGAGACAGGGGAGGGGAATTCACCCCTCCACTTT. Its translation: CASSEYETGEGNSPLHF.